This entry describes one TCR beta chain. The data belong to a study of shared clonotypes between healthy human individuals. V was cut by 0 bases and J by 7 bases, with 8 bases left in between. CDR3 length equals 12 residues. Germline lookup yields CDR1 SGHRS and CDR2 YFSETQ. The table came from immunoSEQ multiplex PCR; TCRdb's copy has only in-frame clones and leaves some out. The data show about 610,000 clones, 97% seen once. This clonotype originated in a woman in her thirties in good health. The specimen was naive CD4+ T cells sorted from blood. As to subset: CD45RA+ positively selected. The chain recombines TRBV5-1 with TRBJ2-7, with D perhaps TRBD1 (6 bases). This CDR3 reads CASSLATGEQYF. The CDR3 DNA is TGCGCCAGCAGCTTGGCTACAGGGGAGCAGTACTTC.